This T cell receptor beta chain was sequenced during a study of cytomegalovirus exposure and HLA in healthy donors. Germline loops: CDR1 LNHDA, CDR2 SQIVND (reference sequence). The CDR3 totals 11 residues. V lost 8 bases and J 4 bases, leaving 6 bases between the germline ends. The PCR made use of 60 Vbeta and 13 Jbeta primers. Assay used: immunoSEQ multiplex PCR; TCRdb lists only in-frame clones, some missing. The top ten clones hold about 1.6% of a sample with approximately 170,000 clones, under 85% of them seen once. The sequenced sample consisted of PBMCs. This rearrangement joins TRBV19 to TRBJ1-3; D gene uncertain. This clonotype was sampled from a young woman in good health and CMV-seronegative. This CDR3 is CASFVGNTIYF. The CDR3 DNA is TGTGCCAGTTTCGTCGGAAACACCATATATTTT.